Each of the 24 T cell receptor beta chains below was sequenced from the same sample in a study of blood T cell repertoires in COVID-19 (TCRdb year 2020). The library was produced with the immunoSEQ multiplex PCR assay. TCRdb carries this immuneACCESS record with in-frame sequences only. Its versions omit some clonotypes, under half of them owing to an unresolved V gene in the studies checked, with the rest unexplained. Here the sample has more than 350,000 clones; roughly nine tenths occur a single time. 1% of the sample rests with the top ten. Sequences were obtained from PBMCs or T cells enriched from blood (not recorded which). The receptors derive from a man aged 18 to 35 who had recovered from COVID-19.

This chain links TRBV27 with TRBJ1-4; possibly TRBD1 for D (5 bases). V shed 6 bases and J shed 7 bases, with 21 bases lying between them. In germline, CDR1 is MNHEY, CDR2 SMNVEV (reference sequence). This CDR3 spans 16 amino acids. CDR3 sequence: CASSFARGGGREKLFF. CDR3 bases: TGTGCCAGCAGCTTCGCCCGGGGGGGAGGGCGTGAAAAACTGTTTTTT.

The sample holds one count of this clone. The chain combines TRBV28 with TRBJ1-2; D is possibly TRBD1 (6 bases). The CDR3 sequence is 14 residues long. Between the trimmed V and J ends, which lost 8 bases and 8 bases, there was a span of 21 bases. The germline CDR1 and CDR2 sequences are MDHEN and SYDVKM. CDR3 sequence reads: CASLQGGWVRGYTF. CDR3 in DNA: TGTGCCAGCTTACAGGGTGGTTGGGTGAGGGGCTACACCTTC.

The rearrangement links TRBV9 to TRBJ2-3; 8 bases are shared with TRBD2. Germline V gene lookup returns CDR1 SGDLS and CDR2 YYNGEE. This CDR3 is 15 amino acids long. V gave up 0 bases and J gave up 1 base; unmatched junction bases: 1. CDR3: CASSVEAGGTDTQYF. The CDR3 DNA sequence: TGTGCCAGCAGCGTAGAAGCGGGGGGCACAGATACGCAGTATTTT.

The chain joins TRBV2 to TRBJ1-1; possibly TRBD1 for D (5 bases). The CDR3 covers 16 residues. The germline V gene encodes CDR1 SNHLY and CDR2 FYNNEI. V was clipped by 4 bases and J by 0 bases, with 15 bases between them. The CDR3 DNA is TGTGCCAGCAGTGGGGGTTGGGGGGGTATGAACACTGAAGCTTTCTTT. Translation: CASSGGWGGMNTEAFF.

This clone was seen only a few times. The rearrangement links TRBV4-1 to TRBJ2-5, with TRBD1 identical over 7 bases. Per the germline V gene, CDR1 is MGHRA and CDR2 is YSYEKL. The CDR3 contains 18 residues. V gave up 0 bases and J gave up 6 bases; unmatched junction bases: 16. As DNA, the CDR3 is TGCGCCAGCAGCCAAGATCAGAGGGGCCCAGGGGGAGTACAGACCCAGTACTTC. It specifies CASSQDQRGPGGVQTQYF.

The V call is TRBV29-1, the J call TRBJ1-5; D is ambiguous. Trimming shortened V by 4 bases and J by 1 base, and 8 bases separated the two germline ends. Germline V gene sequence: CDR1 SQVTM, CDR2 ANQGSEA. CDR3 length: 13 amino acids. CDR3 sequence reads: CSVGGGSNQPQHF. The CDR3 bases are TGCAGCGTTGGCGGTGGAAGCAATCAGCCCCAGCATTTT. The full variable domain, in which reference TRBV29-1 and TRBJ1-5 provide the parts outside the CDR3, is SAVISQKPSRDICQRGTSLTIQCQVDSQVTMMFWYRQQPGQSLTLIATANQGSEATYESGFVIDKFPISRPNLTFSTLTVSNMSPEDSSIYLCSVGGGSNQPQHFGDGTRLSIL.

The chain is built from TRBV9 and TRBJ2-7; D possibly corresponds to TRBD1 (6 bases). The CDR3 covers 16 residues. Germline V gene sequence: CDR1 SGDLS, CDR2 YYNGEE. V lost 0 bases, J lost 0 bases, and 13 bases lay in between. CDR3 sequence (DNA): TGTGCCAGCAGCGTAGGAGGGGGATCAGGCTCCTACGAGCAGTACTTC. Residues: CASSVGGGSGSYEQYF.

This clone has a single count. The V and J genes are TRBV29-1 and TRBJ1-4; weak D call: TRBD1 (6 bases). Germline CDR1 SQVTM, CDR2 ANQGSEA. V was cut by 5 bases and J by 8 bases, with 15 bases left in between. The CDR3 is 13 amino acids. This CDR3 is CSVSGDGREKLFF. CDR3 bases: TGCAGCGTTTCAGGGGATGGTAGGGAAAAACTGTTTTTT.

The chain links TRBV10-3 to TRBJ2-3, with 8 bases matching TRBD2. Germline-derived CDR1 and CDR2 are ENHRY and SYGVKD. The V gene end was trimmed by 8 bases and the J gene end by 5 bases; junction bases not matched to a gene: 6. The CDR3 is made up of 13 amino acids. The CDR3 DNA is TGTGCCATCTCCAGCGGGAGTGTAGATACGCAGTATTTT. This translates into CAISSGSVDTQYF.

V gene TRBV29-1 combines with J gene TRBJ1-1, with D unclear. Deletions cut 3 bases from V and 5 bases from J, with 13 bases between. The CDR3 consists of 13 residues. Germline-derived CDR1 and CDR2 are SQVTM and ANQGSEA. The CDR3 is CSVDGRTGTEAFF. The CDR3, as DNA: TGCAGCGTTGATGGCCGAACGGGAACTGAAGCTTTCTTT.

This chain uses TRBV28 with TRBJ1-2; the match to TRBD1 covers 10 bases. With V trimmed by 7 bases and J by 4 bases, 12 bases remained unmatched. The CDR3 has 16 amino acids. The V gene's germline CDR1 is MDHEN and CDR2 SYDVKM. This CDR3 reads CASTTHPGQGTYGYTF. The CDR3 DNA is TGTGCCAGCACCACTCACCCGGGACAGGGGACCTATGGCTACACCTTC.

This rearrangement joins TRBV7-9 to TRBJ2-1, with 9 bases that match TRBD1. Germline CDR1 reads SEHNR; CDR2 reads FQNEAQ (reference sequence). The CDR3 extends over 13 amino acids. Trimming took 5 bases from V and 7 from J; bases not matched to a gene: 3. Written as DNA, the CDR3 is TGTGCCAGCAGCGGGACAGGGTCAAATGAGCAGTTCTTC. Translated, it gives CASSGTGSNEQFF.

This sequence joins TRBV6-5 and TRBJ1-4; the D gene is possibly TRBD1 (5 bases). Germline assignment: CDR1 MNHEY and CDR2 SVGAGI. V was clipped by 5 bases and J by 7 bases, with 14 bases between them. The CDR3 extends over 14 amino acids. DNA of the CDR3: TGTGCCAGCAGTCAGCAGGGAGGCGTTGAAAAACTGTTTTTT. Translation gives CASSQQGGVEKLFF.

The gene calls are TRBV5-4 and TRBJ1-2; possible D gene TRBD1, 5 bases. Trimming left V 0 bases short and J 4 bases short, with 10 bases between. Looked up from germline, CDR1 is SGHNT and CDR2 is YYREEE (reference sequence). This CDR3 is built from 14 residues. CDR3 residues: CASSLGGGGYGYTF. CDR3 DNA: TGTGCCAGCAGCTTGGGTGGGGGAGGCTATGGCTACACCTTC.

The CDR3 spells CASNRAGLISDTEAFF. DNA of the CDR3: TGTGCCAGCAATCGTGCGGGGTTGATTTCGGACACTGAAGCTTTCTTT. V usage is TRBV3-1 (or the pseudogene TRBV3-2) and J usage is TRBJ1-1; D unresolved. The V and J ends lost 7 bases and 3 bases respectively, with 21 bases between them. The CDR3 has 16 amino acids. Germline V gene data show CDR1 as LGHDT and CDR2 as YNNKEL (reference sequence).

The gene calls are TRBV11-2 and TRBJ1-5; D gene ambiguous. The CDR3 sequence is 15 residues long. Trimming removed 1 base from V and 6 bases from J, with 13 bases in between. In germline, CDR1 is SGHAT, CDR2 FQNNGV. DNA of the CDR3: TGTGCCAGCAGCTTAGTGACCGGTCCGGGTCAGCCCCAGCATTTT. Its protein product is CASSLVTGPGQPQHF.

This sequence joins TRBV27 and TRBJ1-5; D perhaps matches TRBD1 (5 bases). The CDR3 runs 16 residues. V was cut by 2 bases and J by 5 bases, with 16 bases left in between. CDR1 and CDR2 from the germline V gene are MNHEY and SMNVEV (reference sequence). The DNA for the CDR3 is TGTGCCAGCAGTTTAGTGGGCCGGGGGTTTGATCAGCCCCAGCATTTT. It translates to CASSLVGRGFDQPQHF.

This rearrangement joins TRBV5-1 to TRBJ2-5; no reliable D call. V gave up 1 base and J gave up 7 bases, with 5 bases separating them. Germline CDR1 SGHRS, CDR2 YFSETQ. The CDR3 is 11 residues long. CDR3 nucleotides: TGCGCCAGCAGCTTGTACGGGACCCAGTACTTC. Translated: CASSLYGTQYF. Supplemented by reference TRBV5-1 and TRBJ2-5, the full variable domain reads KAGVTQTPRYLIKTRGQQVTLSCSPISGHRSVSWYQQTPGQGLQFLFEYFSETQRNKGNFPGRFSGRQFSNSRSEMNVSTLELGDSALYLCASSLYGTQYFGPGTRLLVL.

The J gene is TRBJ2-7, the V gene TRBV4-2; TRBD1 is a possible D gene (5 bases). The germline V gene has CDR1 LGHNA and CDR2 YNFKEQ. V lost 1 base and J 0 bases, leaving 10 bases between the germline ends. The CDR3 is 15 residues long. The CDR3 DNA reads TGTGCCAGCAGCCAAGGTCGACAGAGCTCCTACGAGCAGTACTTC. Amino acids: CASSQGRQSSYEQYF.

V is TRBV2 and J is TRBJ1-5; D is perhaps TRBD1 (5 bases). Germline lookup yields CDR1 SNHLY and CDR2 FYNNEI. The CDR3 is 14 amino acids. V was shortened by 6 bases and J by 6 bases, with 15 bases between the two germline ends. CDR3 sequence (DNA): TGTGCCAGCAGAAGTAACAGGCAGGGTCAGCCCCAGCATTTT. Translating gives CASRSNRQGQPQHF.

In nucleotides, the CDR3 is TGTGCCAGCAGCTACACCTACGAGCAGTACTTC. This sequence encodes CASSYTYEQYF. The V call is TRBV7-9, the J call TRBJ2-7; D not certain. Per germline, CDR1 SEHNR and CDR2 FQNEAQ (reference sequence). The CDR3 consists of 11 residues. The V and J ends lost 4 bases and 2 bases respectively, with 3 bases between them.

The chain employs TRBV2 and TRBJ1-4; TRBD1 is a possible D gene (6 bases). Germline V gene data show CDR1 as SNHLY and CDR2 as FYNNEI. CDR3 length equals 17 residues. V lost 4 bases, J lost 3 bases, and 18 bases lay in between. CDR3 DNA sequence: TGTGCCAGCAGTGGGAACAGGGCATCCGTAGCTAATGAAAAACTGTTTTTT. Translated, it gives CASSGNRASVANEKLFF.

V usage is TRBV3-1 (or the pseudogene TRBV3-2) and J usage is TRBJ2-2; tentatively, D is TRBD2 (5 bases). The CDR3 spans 17 residues. V was clipped by 0 bases and J by 1 base, with 12 bases between them. The germline V gene has CDR1 LGHDT and CDR2 YNNKEL (reference sequence). The CDR3 is CASSQDPREMNTGELFF. CDR3 DNA sequence: TGTGCCAGCAGCCAAGACCCGAGGGAGATGAACACCGGGGAGCTGTTTTTT.

This clone was recorded only once. This chain uses TRBV6-5 with TRBJ2-2; 7 nucleotides agree with TRBD2. V lost 7 bases, J lost 6 bases, and 11 bases stayed unmatched. The CDR3 consists of 15 residues. CDR1 is MNHEY, CDR2 SVGAGI, per germline. CDR3 sequence reads: CASTLGTNRAGELFF. CDR3 nucleotide sequence: TGTGCCAGCACCCTGGGGACTAATCGCGCCGGGGAGCTGTTTTTT.